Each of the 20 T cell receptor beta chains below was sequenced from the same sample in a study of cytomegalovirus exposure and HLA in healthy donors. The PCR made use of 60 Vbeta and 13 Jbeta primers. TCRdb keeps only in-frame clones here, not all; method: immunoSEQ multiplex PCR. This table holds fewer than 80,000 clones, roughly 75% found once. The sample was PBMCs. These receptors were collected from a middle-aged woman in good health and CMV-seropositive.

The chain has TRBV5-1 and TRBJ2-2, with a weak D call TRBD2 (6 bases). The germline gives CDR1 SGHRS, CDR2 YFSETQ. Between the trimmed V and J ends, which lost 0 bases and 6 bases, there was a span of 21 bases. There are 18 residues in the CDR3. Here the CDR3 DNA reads TGCGCCAGCAGCTTGGTGATGGTCGGACTATCGATCCCCGGGGAGCTGTTTTTT. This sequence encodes CASSLVMVGLSIPGELFF.

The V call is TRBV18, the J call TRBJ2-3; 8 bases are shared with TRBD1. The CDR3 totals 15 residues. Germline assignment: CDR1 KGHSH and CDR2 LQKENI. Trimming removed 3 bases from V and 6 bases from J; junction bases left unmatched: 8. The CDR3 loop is CASSPKDRVGDTQYF. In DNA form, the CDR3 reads TGTGCCAGCTCACCTAAGGACAGGGTTGGCGATACGCAGTATTTT.

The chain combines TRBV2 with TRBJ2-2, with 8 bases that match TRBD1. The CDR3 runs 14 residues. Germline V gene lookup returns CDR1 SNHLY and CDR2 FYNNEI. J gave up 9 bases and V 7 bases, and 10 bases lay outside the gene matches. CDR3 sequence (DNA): TGTGCCAGCACCCCGGGACAGGCGAACCGGGAGCTGTTTTTT. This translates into CASTPGQANRELFF.

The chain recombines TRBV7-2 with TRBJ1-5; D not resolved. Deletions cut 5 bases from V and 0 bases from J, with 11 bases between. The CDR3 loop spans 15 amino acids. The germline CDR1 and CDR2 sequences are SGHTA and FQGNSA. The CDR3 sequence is CASSPYESSNQPQHF. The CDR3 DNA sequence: TGTGCCAGCAGCCCTTACGAGAGTAGCAATCAGCCCCAGCATTTT.

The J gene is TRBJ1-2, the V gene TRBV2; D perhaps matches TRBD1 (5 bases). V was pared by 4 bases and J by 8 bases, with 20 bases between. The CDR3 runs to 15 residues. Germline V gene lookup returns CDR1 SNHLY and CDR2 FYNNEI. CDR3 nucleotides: TGTGCCAGCAGTGGAATCATGGGGCTCACGAAGGGCTACACCTTC. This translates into CASSGIMGLTKGYTF.

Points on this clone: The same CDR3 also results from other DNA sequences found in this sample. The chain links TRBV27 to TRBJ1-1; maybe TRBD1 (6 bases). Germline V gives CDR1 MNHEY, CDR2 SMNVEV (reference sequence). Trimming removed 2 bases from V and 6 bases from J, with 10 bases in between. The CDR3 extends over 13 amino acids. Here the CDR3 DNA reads TGTGCCAGCAGTTTAGCAGGGGACGCTGAAGCTTTCTTT. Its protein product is CASSLAGDAEAFF.

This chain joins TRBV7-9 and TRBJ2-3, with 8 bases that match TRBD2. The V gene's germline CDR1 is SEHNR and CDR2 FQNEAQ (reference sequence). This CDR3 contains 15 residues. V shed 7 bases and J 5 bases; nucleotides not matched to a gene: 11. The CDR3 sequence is CASTPRAGGIDTQYF. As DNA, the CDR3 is TGTGCCAGCACCCCTCGGGCGGGGGGCATAGATACGCAGTATTTT.

CDR3 amino acids: CASSSGQTQGNTEAFF. In nucleotides, the CDR3 is TGTGCCAGCAGCTCCGGACAAACTCAAGGGAACACTGAAGCTTTCTTT. The chain carries TRBV11-2 and TRBJ1-1, with D possibly matching TRBD1 (5 bases). V lost 4 bases and J lost 1, with 16 bases in between. Germline loops: CDR1 SGHAT, CDR2 FQNNGV. This CDR3 has 16 amino acids.

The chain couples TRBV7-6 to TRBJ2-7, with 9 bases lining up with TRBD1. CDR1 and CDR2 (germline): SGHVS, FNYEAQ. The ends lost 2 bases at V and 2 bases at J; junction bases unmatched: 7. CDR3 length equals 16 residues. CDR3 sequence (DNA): TGTGCCAGCAGCTTAATGGCGGGACAGGGAACCTACGAGCAGTACTTC. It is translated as CASSLMAGQGTYEQYF.

The CDR3 nucleotides are TGCGCCAGCAGCCCCCGGGGTCCTAGCGGGGTAAATGAGCAGTTCTTC. This codes for CASSPRGPSGVNEQFF. The chain has TRBV5-1 and TRBJ2-1, with TRBD2 matching over 9 bases. CDR3 length equals 16 residues. The ends lost 4 bases at V and 7 bases at J; junction bases unmatched: 12. Germline values: CDR1 SGHRS, CDR2 YFSETQ.

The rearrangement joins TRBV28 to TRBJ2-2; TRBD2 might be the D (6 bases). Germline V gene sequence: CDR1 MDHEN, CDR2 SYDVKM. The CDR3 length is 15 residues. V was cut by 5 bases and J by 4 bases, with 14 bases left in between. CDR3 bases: TGTGCCAGCAGTCCTCCGGGGGACGGCACCGGGGAGCTGTTTTTT. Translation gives CASSPPGDGTGELFF. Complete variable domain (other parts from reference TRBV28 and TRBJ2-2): DVKVTQSSRYLVKRTGEKVFLECVQDMDHENMFWYRQDPGLGLRLIYFSYDVKMKEKGDIPEGYSVSREKKERFSLILESASTNQTSMYLCASSPPGDGTGELFFGEGSRLTVL.

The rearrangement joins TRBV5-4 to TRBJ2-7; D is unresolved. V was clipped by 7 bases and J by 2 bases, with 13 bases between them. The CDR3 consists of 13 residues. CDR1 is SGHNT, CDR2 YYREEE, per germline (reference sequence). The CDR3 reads CASRGDLTYEQYF. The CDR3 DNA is TGTGCCAGCCGCGGTGACCTTACCTACGAGCAGTACTTC.

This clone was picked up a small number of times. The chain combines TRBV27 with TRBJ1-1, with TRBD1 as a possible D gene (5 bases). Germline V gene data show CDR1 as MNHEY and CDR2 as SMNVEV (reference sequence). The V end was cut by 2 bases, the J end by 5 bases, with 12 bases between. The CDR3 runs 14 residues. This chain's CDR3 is CASSLNGGGTEAFF. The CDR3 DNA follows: TGTGCCAGCAGTTTAAATGGGGGGGGGACTGAAGCTTTCTTT.

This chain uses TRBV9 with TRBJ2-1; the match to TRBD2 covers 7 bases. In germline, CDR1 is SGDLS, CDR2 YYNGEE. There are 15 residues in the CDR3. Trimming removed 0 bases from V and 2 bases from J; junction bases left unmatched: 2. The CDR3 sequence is CASSVGRGAYNEQFF. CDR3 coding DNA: TGTGCCAGCAGCGTAGGTCGGGGGGCCTACAATGAGCAGTTCTTC.

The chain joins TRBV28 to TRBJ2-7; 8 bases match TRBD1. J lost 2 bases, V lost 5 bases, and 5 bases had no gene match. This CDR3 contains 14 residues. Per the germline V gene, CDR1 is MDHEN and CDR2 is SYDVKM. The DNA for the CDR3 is TGTGCCAGCAGTCCCGGACAGGGACCCTACGAGCAGTACTTC. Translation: CASSPGQGPYEQYF.

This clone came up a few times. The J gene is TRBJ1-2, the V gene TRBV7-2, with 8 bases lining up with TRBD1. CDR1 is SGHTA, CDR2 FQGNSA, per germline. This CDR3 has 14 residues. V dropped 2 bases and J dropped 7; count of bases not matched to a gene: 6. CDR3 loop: CASSLLSGTGGYTF. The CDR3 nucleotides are TGTGCCAGCAGCTTACTATCCGGGACAGGTGGCTACACCTTC.

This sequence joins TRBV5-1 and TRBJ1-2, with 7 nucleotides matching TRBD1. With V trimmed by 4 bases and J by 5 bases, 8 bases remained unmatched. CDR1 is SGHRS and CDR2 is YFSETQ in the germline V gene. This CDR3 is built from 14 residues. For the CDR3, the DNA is TGCGCCAGCAGCGCCGACAGGGCCCTATATGGCTACACCTTC. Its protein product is CASSADRALYGYTF.

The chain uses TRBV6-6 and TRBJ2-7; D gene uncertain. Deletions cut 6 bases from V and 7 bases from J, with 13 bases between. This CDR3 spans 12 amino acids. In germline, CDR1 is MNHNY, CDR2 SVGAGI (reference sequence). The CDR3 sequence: CASRPPEEEQYF. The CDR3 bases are TGTGCCAGCAGGCCACCTGAGGAGGAGCAGTACTTC.

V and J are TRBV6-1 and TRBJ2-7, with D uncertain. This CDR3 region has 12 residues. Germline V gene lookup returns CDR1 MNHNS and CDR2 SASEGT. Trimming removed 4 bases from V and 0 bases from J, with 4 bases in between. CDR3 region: CASSGSSYEQYF. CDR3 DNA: TGTGCCAGCAGTGGCAGCTCCTACGAGCAGTACTTC.

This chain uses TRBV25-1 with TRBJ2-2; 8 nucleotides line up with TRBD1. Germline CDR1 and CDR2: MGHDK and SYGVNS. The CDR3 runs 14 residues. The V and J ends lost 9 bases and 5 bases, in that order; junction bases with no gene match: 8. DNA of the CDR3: TGTGCCAGTTCCGGACAGGGTAGGACCGGGGAGCTGTTTTTT. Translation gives CASSGQGRTGELFF.